The 20 T cell receptor beta chains below were found in one sample sequenced in a study of PD-L1 blockade in urothelial cancer. Time point indicated: pretreatment peripheral blood. TCRdb keeps only in-frame clones here, not all; method: immunoSEQ multiplex PCR. The table has 49,000 or so clones, 79% seen once. The sample consisted of PBMCs, taken around atezolizumab (anti-PD-L1) treatment. Every receptor here comes from a man between 65 and 85 years old with urothelial cancer.

The chain employs TRBV28 and TRBJ2-7; maybe TRBD1 (5 bases). There are 14 residues in the CDR3. V lost 3 bases and J 0 bases, leaving 9 bases between the germline ends. Germline V gene data show CDR1 as MDHEN and CDR2 as SYDVKM. CDR3 loop: CASSFRGHSYEQYF. CDR3 bases: TGTGCCAGCAGTTTTCGTGGACACTCCTACGAGCAGTACTTC.

The chain recombines TRBV7-9 with TRBJ1-2; 9 positions match TRBD1. Germline lookup yields CDR1 SEHNR and CDR2 FQNEAQ (reference sequence). V was clipped by 1 base and J by 8 bases; unmatched bases: 5. This CDR3 is 14 amino acids long. The CDR3 here is CASSLGQGEAGYTF. The CDR3 region has the DNA TGTGCCAGCAGCTTAGGACAGGGGGAGGCCGGCTACACCTTC. Combining the CDR3 with reference TRBV7-9 and TRBJ1-2 gives the whole variable domain DTGVSQNPRHKITKRGQNVTFRCDPISEHNRLYWYRQTLGQGPEFLTYFQNEAQLEKSRLLSDRFSAERPKGSFSTLEIQRTEQGDSAMYLCASSLGQGEAGYTFGSGTRLTVV.

The chain employs TRBV10-3 and TRBJ2-7; 8 nucleotides align to TRBD1. The length of the CDR3 is 14 residues. Germline V CDR1 and CDR2: ENHRY, SYGVKD. The V gene end was trimmed by 6 bases and the J gene end by 5 bases; junction bases not matched to a gene: 9. Here the CDR3 reads CAISPDRVSHEQYF. In DNA form, the CDR3 reads TGTGCCATCAGCCCGGACAGGGTTTCCCACGAGCAGTACTTC.

The chain is built from TRBV30 and TRBJ1-1; possible D gene TRBD1, 6 bases. V was cut by 7 bases and J by 1 base, with 13 bases left in between. The CDR3 covers 13 residues. Germline V CDR1 and CDR2: GTSNPN, SVGIG (reference sequence). The CDR3 region has the DNA TGTGCCTTTACAGGGCCAACGAACACTGAAGCTTTCTTT. Amino acid sequence: CAFTGPTNTEAFF. Drawing the rest from reference TRBV30 and TRBJ1-1, the complete variable domain is SQTIHQWPATLVQPVGSPLSLECTVEGTSNPNLYWYRQAAGRGLQLLFYSVGIGQISSEVPQNLSASRPQDRQFILSSKKLLLSDSGFYLCAFTGPTNTEAFFGQGTRLTVV.

This sequence joins TRBV5-4 and TRBJ2-2; 7 nucleotides agree with TRBD1. With V trimmed by 0 bases and J by 3 bases, 5 bases remained unmatched. Germline V gives CDR1 SGHNT, CDR2 YYREEE (reference sequence). This CDR3 comprises 16 residues. In DNA form, the CDR3 reads TGTGCCAGCAGCTTGGTGGGGACAGTTTACACCGGGGAGCTGTTTTTT. This sequence encodes CASSLVGTVYTGELFF.

The chain couples TRBV19 to TRBJ2-7; possible D gene TRBD2, 6 bases. The CDR3 spans 14 residues. V was cut by 7 bases and J by 0 bases, with 13 bases left in between. Germline V CDR1 and CDR2: LNHDA, SQIVND (reference sequence). As DNA, the CDR3 is TGTGCCAGTAACCCGGGACTCGGCTCCTACGAGCAGTACTTC. Translating gives CASNPGLGSYEQYF.

The gene calls are TRBV27 and TRBJ2-2; a weak D match, TRBD1 (5 bases). This CDR3 has 13 amino acids. Trimming removed 6 bases from V and 6 bases from J, with 11 bases in between. Per germline, CDR1 MNHEY and CDR2 SMNVEV (reference sequence). For the CDR3, the DNA is TGTGCCAGCAGCTTTTGGGGCGCCGGGGAGCTGTTTTTT. It specifies CASSFWGAGELFF.

V usage is TRBV11-3 and J usage is TRBJ2-7; D not resolved. The CDR3 extends over 15 amino acids. Germline V gene sequence: CDR1 SGHNT, CDR2 YENEEA. With 0 bases removed from V and 2 bases from J, the gap between germline ends came to 11 bases. The CDR3 coding sequence is TGTGCCAGCAGCTTAGAATTTGGGCAGGCCTACGAGCAGTACTTC. This translates into CASSLEFGQAYEQYF.

The chain links TRBV4-1 to TRBJ2-7; D is uncertain. Trimming pared 0 bases from V and 3 bases from J, leaving 12 bases between. The germline V gene has CDR1 MGHRA and CDR2 YSYEKL. The CDR3 consists of 15 residues. The CDR3 is CASSQEPRGDYEQYF. CDR3 coding DNA: TGCGCCAGCAGCCAAGAACCTCGCGGCGACTACGAGCAGTACTTC.

V and J are TRBV30 and TRBJ1-2; D gene unclear. This CDR3 contains 12 residues. CDR1 and CDR2 (germline): GTSNPN, SVGIG (reference sequence). V lost 3 bases, J lost 6 bases, and 11 bases lay in between. The CDR3 coding sequence is TGTGCCTGGAGACTCTGGGAGGATGGCTACACCTTC. It is translated as CAWRLWEDGYTF. The whole variable domain, remainder taken from reference TRBV30 and TRBJ1-2, is SQTIHQWPATLVQPVGSPLSLECTVEGTSNPNLYWYRQAAGRGLQLLFYSVGIGQISSEVPQNLSASRPQDRQFILSSKKLLLSDSGFYLCAWRLWEDGYTFGSGTRLTVV.

This clone was recorded once. The chain combines TRBV2 with TRBJ2-3, with TRBD2 identical over 9 bases. Germline V CDR1 and CDR2: SNHLY, FYNNEI. V trimming: 6 bases; J trimming: 2 bases; junction bases outside the gene matches: 12. The length of the CDR3 is 17 residues. The CDR3 DNA reads as TGTGCCAGCAGGAGGAGTTATAGCGGGGGCTACACAGATACGCAGTATTTT. Amino acid sequence: CASRRSYSGGYTDTQYF.

The chain combines TRBV5-8 with TRBJ2-7, with TRBD1 identical over 7 bases. CDR1 SGHTS and CDR2 YDEGEE come from the germline V gene. This CDR3 region has 13 residues. Trimming at V came to 5 bases and at J to 5 bases, leaving 7 bases not matched to a gene. The CDR3 DNA is TGTGCCAGCAGGAAGACAGGGACCCACGAGCAGTACTTC. Translating it yields CASRKTGTHEQYF.

This chain connects TRBV4-2 to TRBJ2-7; the match to TRBD2 covers 7 bases. The CDR3 extends over 18 amino acids. Germline V gene data show CDR1 as LGHNA and CDR2 as YNFKEQ. V lost 3 bases, J lost 2 bases, and 16 bases stayed unmatched. The CDR3 loop reads CASSQQSSSGSLTYEQYF. As DNA, the CDR3 is TGTGCCAGCAGCCAGCAATCCTCTAGCGGCTCCCTTACCTACGAGCAGTACTTC.

The J gene is TRBJ2-3, the V gene TRBV10-3; maybe TRBD2 (6 bases). V was cut by 4 bases and J by 1 base, with 18 bases left in between. Germline V gene data show CDR1 as ENHRY and CDR2 as SYGVKD. This CDR3 has 17 residues. The chain's CDR3 is CAISVSAPGAGTDTQYF. The CDR3, as DNA: TGTGCCATCAGTGTCTCCGCTCCGGGAGCGGGCACAGATACGCAGTATTTT.

This clone was counted a few times. The chain couples TRBV28 to TRBJ2-1; no clear D gene. CDR1 is MDHEN, CDR2 SYDVKM, per germline. The CDR3 is 12 residues long. Deletions cut 2 bases from V and 5 bases from J, with 4 bases between. This chain's CDR3 is CASSLIDNEQFF. Here the CDR3 DNA reads TGTGCCAGCAGTTTAATAGACAATGAGCAGTTCTTC.

This clone was seen a few times. The chain employs TRBV20-1 and TRBJ2-1, with D maybe TRBD1 (6 bases). V dropped 6 bases and J dropped 6 bases, with 9 bases sitting between them. There are 11 residues in the CDR3. Per the germline V gene, CDR1 is DFQATT and CDR2 is SNEGSKA (reference sequence). The CDR3 DNA reads TGCAGTGCAAGGACAGTCAATGAGCAGTTCTTC. Translated, it gives CSARTVNEQFF.

This sequence joins TRBV11-3 and TRBJ2-5, with 9 bases lining up with TRBD1. This CDR3 has 16 residues. The germline gives CDR1 SGHNT, CDR2 YENEEA. J lost 0 bases, V lost 1 base, and 3 bases had no gene match. The CDR3 bases are TGTGCCAGCAGCTTAGGAGGGACAGGGTACCAAGAGACCCAGTACTTC. Translated, it gives CASSLGGTGYQETQYF.

The V gene is TRBV14, the J gene TRBJ2-1; 14 positions match TRBD2. Germline CDR1 reads SGHDN; CDR2 reads FVKESK. This CDR3 is built from 15 residues. After removal of 2 bases from V and 8 bases from J, the junction contained 2 bases not matched to a gene. CDR3 region: CASSQWGLAGDEQFF. The CDR3 DNA follows: TGTGCCAGCAGCCAATGGGGACTAGCGGGAGATGAGCAGTTCTTC.

The rearrangement uses TRBV6-5 and TRBJ2-7; tentative D call: TRBD1 (6 bases). Germline V lookup: CDR1 MNHEY, CDR2 SVGAGI. Trimming took 2 bases from V and 2 from J, leaving 13 bases between them. The CDR3 consists of 15 residues. CDR3 nucleotide sequence: TGTGCCAGCAGTTACAGGGACACGGAAGCCTACGAGCAGTACTTC. Its translation is CASSYRDTEAYEQYF.

This chain uses TRBV27 with TRBJ2-7, with 8 nucleotides matching TRBD1. Germline assignment: CDR1 MNHEY and CDR2 SMNVEV (reference sequence). V was clipped by 4 bases and J by 7 bases; unmatched bases: 6. The CDR3 is 13 residues long. As DNA, the CDR3 is TGTGCCAGCAGTTATGGCAGGGGGCATGAGCAGTACTTC. This encodes CASSYGRGHEQYF.